This T cell receptor beta chain was retrieved from a study of PD-1 blockade in mismatch repair-deficient tumors (dated by TCRdb to about 2017). In terms of the full investigation: Between late 2013 and September 2016, the trial enrolled around 89 consecutive patients with approximately 11 mismatch repair-deficient cancer types, every one of whom had been previously treated and was progressing. Deep sequencing of TCR CDR3 regions was used to track tumor-associated T cell clones in peripheral blood of patients responding to PD-1 blockade.

The study at large found these results: Tumor-resident clones, often undetectable in blood before treatment, expanded rapidly after pembrolizumab and then contracted, generally before radiologic responses.

The library was built by means of the immunoSEQ multiplex PCR assay. TCRdb stores this immuneACCESS table with in-frame sequences only. Part of the clones is absent; in the studies checked, under half of the shortfall reflects unresolved V genes, and no reason is known for the rest. The sample has around 120,000 clones on record, around 86% of them singletons. The biggest ten clones account for approximately 13% of the sample. Comment on this clone: Its antigen is currently not known. Base qualities are not provided; no much larger clone lies one nucleotide away.

Trimming removed 6 bases from V and 6 bases from J; the gene matches leave 12 bases unexplained. The germline V gene supplies CDR1 ENHRY and CDR2 SYGVKD. The CDR3 numbers 16 residues from cysteine through phenylalanine. Just the 48-base CDR3 DNA is kept, in frame starting at base 1. For every enrolled patient, mismatch repair deficiency was confirmed by either polymerase chain reaction or immunohistochemistry. TCR sequencing was performed for a few patients who responded to pembrolizumab therapy. Pembrolizumab PD-1 blockade was prospectively tested in advanced mismatch repair-deficient cancers, regardless of tissue of origin, in the phase II trial. Peripheral blood T cell samples were serially collected before and at multiple times after PD-1 blockade was started. Blood sampling time points were reported as weeks after the first dose of pembrolizumab.

The chain was built from TRBV10-3 and TRBJ2-1, with 9 middle bases fitting TRBD2. Here the sequenced sample was peripheral blood, taken 44 weeks after starting pembrolizumab. This sequence was found in an adult with mismatch repair-deficient cancer. The nucleotide sequence reads as follows: TGTGCCATCAGCGAACAAACTAGCGGGTGGGTCAATGAGCAGTTCTTC. This is translated as CAISEQTSGWVNEQFF.